Sequencing of this TCR beta chain was carried out in a study of blood T cell repertoires in COVID-19. The CDR3 extends over 15 amino acids. J lost 5 bases, V lost 7 bases, and 11 bases had no gene match. CDR1 is MDHEN and CDR2 is SYDVKM in the germline V gene. Repertoires were generated with immunoSEQ multiplex PCR, while TCRdb's copy carries only in-frame clones and drops some. The table has 300,000 to 450,000 clones, approximately 89% seen once; the top ten hold roughly 2%. The clonotype comes from a man aged 40-50 years in a cohort exposed to, infected with or recovered from COVID-19 (not recorded which). The sample was PBMCs or T cells enriched from blood (not recorded which). The chain combines TRBV28 with TRBJ1-2; 9 bases map to TRBD1. CDR3 amino acids: CASTSTAGTGYGYTF. In nucleotides, the CDR3 is TGTGCCAGCACGTCCACGGCCGGGACAGGGTATGGCTACACCTTC.